A single sample gave rise to the 27 T cell receptor beta chains below, sequenced in a study of post-analysis software for immune sequencing data. Unique molecular identifiers had been added to the TCR beta cDNA libraries. One entry per CDR3 protein, called by TCRdb with MiXCR from the PCR reads. The sample has fewer than 850,000 distinct CDR3 sequences, just under 30% seen once. Points from the study as a whole: Higher frequency in patients than in controls was seen for about 5 TRBV segments, with TRBV5-6, TRBV5-1 and TRBV20-1 among them.

Antigens of these TCRs are unknown. Sequencing was performed on blood. Source of these receptors: a girl aged 5-17 years with multiple sclerosis.

This clonotype appeared many times. The CDR3 sequence is CASSRTGINTEAFF. CDR3 coding DNA: TGTGCCAGCAGCCGGACAGGGATCAACACTGAAGCTTTCTTT. The rearrangement uses TRBV3-1 and TRBJ1-1; 8 positions agree with TRBD1. The J segment lost 2 bases and the V segment lost 4 bases, leaving 3 bases of the junction unmatched. This CDR3 is built from 14 residues. The V gene's germline CDR1 is LGHDT and CDR2 YNNKEL (reference sequence).

This clonotype was seen a few times. This chain connects TRBV2 to TRBJ2-3, with D maybe TRBD1 (5 bases). The germline CDR1 and CDR2 sequences are SNHLY and FYNNEI. V was shortened by 4 bases and J by 1 base, with 9 bases between the two germline ends. There are 14 residues in the CDR3. CDR3 DNA sequence: TGTGCCAGCAGTGGCCCAGGGCGCACAGATACGCAGTATTTT. Protein product: CASSGPGRTDTQYF.

V gene TRBV20-1 combines with J gene TRBJ1-2; D not certain. The V end was cut by 3 bases, the J end by 4 bases, with 12 bases between. CDR1 DFQATT and CDR2 SNEGSKA come from the germline V gene (reference sequence). CDR3 length equals 13 residues. The CDR3 nucleotides read TGCAGTGCTAGTGAATGGGGAGCCTATGGCTACACCTTC. As protein: CSASEWGAYGYTF.

There are many counts of this clonotype. This chain uses TRBV7-2 with TRBJ2-1; 11 bases agree with TRBD2. Germline V CDR1 and CDR2: SGHTA, FQGNSA. This CDR3 contains 18 residues. Trimming cost V 0 bases and J 0 bases; bases outside gene matches: 4. CDR3 sequence reads: CASSLAPGLAGSYNEQFF. The CDR3 DNA follows: TGTGCCAGCAGCTTAGCCCCCGGACTAGCGGGCTCCTACAATGAGCAGTTCTTC.

This clonotype was observed a few times. This chain links TRBV12-3 or TRBV12-4 with TRBJ2-3, with TRBD2 identical over 10 bases. The length of the CDR3 is 16 residues. The junction had 10 bases not matched to a gene; V was cut back by 5 bases and J by 5 bases. CDR3 DNA: TGTGCCAGCAGTCCAGTTAGGGCTAGCGGGAGAGATACGCAGTATTTT. Translated: CASSPVRASGRDTQYF.

This chain uses TRBV5-6 with TRBJ2-5, with 8 bases that match TRBD2. J gave up 1 base and V 4 bases, and 3 bases lay outside the gene matches. The CDR3 has 14 amino acids. Germline V gene lookup returns CDR1 SGHDT and CDR2 YYEEEE. The CDR3 sequence is CASSQTSGQETQYF. The DNA for the CDR3 is TGTGCCAGCAGCCAAACTAGCGGCCAAGAGACCCAGTACTTC. Based on the CDR3 plus reference TRBV5-6 and TRBJ2-5, the full variable domain is DAGVTQSPTHLIKTRGQQVTLRCSPKSGHDTVSWYQQALGQGPQFIFQYYEEEERQRGNFPDRFSGHQFPNYSSELNVNALLLGDSALYLCASSQTSGQETQYFGPGTRLLVL.

This clonotype was picked up a small number of times. The chain links TRBV12-3 or TRBV12-4 to TRBJ2-1; 9 bases match TRBD1. This CDR3 spans 16 amino acids. V dropped 1 base and J dropped 7; count of bases not matched to a gene: 8. The CDR3 loop is CASSLEGTGFRNEQFF. CDR3 nucleotides: TGTGCCAGCAGTTTAGAGGGGACAGGGTTCAGGAATGAGCAGTTCTTC.

This clonotype was observed many times. The rearrangement links TRBV29-1 to TRBJ2-5; unclear D gene. CDR1 SQVTM and CDR2 ANQGSEA come from the germline V gene. V lost 7 bases and J lost 0, with 9 bases in between. The CDR3 runs 12 residues. The CDR3 DNA reads TGCAGCGAGTCCCGTTACCAAGAGACCCAGTACTTC. This translates into CSESRYQETQYF.

The chain combines TRBV5-1 with TRBJ2-1; possible D gene TRBD2, 6 bases. CDR1 and CDR2 from the germline V gene are SGHRS and YFSETQ. Trimming pared 9 bases from V and 6 bases from J, leaving 19 bases between. This CDR3 spans 14 amino acids. CDR3 DNA: TGCGCCACCGCGTCGAAGGAGGGTTTCAATGAGCAGTTCTTC. Translation gives CATASKEGFNEQFF.

V usage is TRBV20-1 and J usage is TRBJ2-1, with 10 bases fitting TRBD1. Germline CDR1 is DFQATT and CDR2 is SNEGSKA (reference sequence). The CDR3 runs to 14 residues. V was clipped by 6 bases and J by 2 bases; unmatched bases: 4. CDR3 residues: CSASTGGPYNEQFF. The CDR3 bases are TGCAGTGCCTCGACAGGGGGCCCCTACAATGAGCAGTTCTTC.

This clonotype turned up a few times. This chain connects TRBV14 to TRBJ2-3; 9 nucleotides line up with TRBD2. CDR1 and CDR2 from the germline V gene are SGHDN and FVKESK. The CDR3 extends over 16 amino acids. J was trimmed by 6 bases and V by 5 bases; bases with no gene match: 12. The CDR3 loop is CASSEIAGDRADTQYF. The CDR3 DNA reads TGTGCCAGCAGCGAAATAGCGGGAGATAGAGCGGATACGCAGTATTTT.

The rearrangement joins TRBV11-1 to TRBJ2-1, with D possibly matching TRBD1 (5 bases). Trimming left V 5 bases short and J 6 bases short, with 14 bases between. Germline CDR1 is SGHAT and CDR2 is FQDESV (reference sequence). This CDR3 has 14 amino acids. The CDR3 coding sequence is TGTGCCAGCAGCCTGGGGCCCGCGCGCAATGAGCAGTTCTTC. Amino acids: CASSLGPARNEQFF.

This sequence joins TRBV2 and TRBJ2-4; D is tentatively TRBD1 or TRBD2 (5 bases each). The J call is uncertain, as TRBJ2-7 better fits the DNA end. The CDR3 has 13 residues. CDR1 and CDR2 (germline): SNHLY, FYNNEI. The CDR3 sequence: CASSGVEGYEQYF. CDR3 coding DNA: TGTGCCAGCAGTGGAGTTGAGGGGTACGAGCAGTACTTC.

Only a few counts were recorded for this clonotype. The chain couples TRBV28 to TRBJ2-5; 14 bases are a match to TRBD2. The CDR3 has 16 residues. V was clipped by 6 bases and J by 4 bases; unmatched bases: 7. The V gene's germline CDR1 is MDHEN and CDR2 SYDVKM. The CDR3: CASSPPGLAGAETQYF. The CDR3 DNA follows: TGTGCCAGCAGCCCCCCGGGACTAGCGGGAGCAGAGACCCAGTACTTC.

The chain recombines TRBV18 with TRBJ2-3; 8 bases match TRBD2. This CDR3 region has 17 residues. In germline, CDR1 is KGHSH, CDR2 LQKENI. V was pared by 5 bases and J by 2 bases, with 12 bases of the junction left unmatched. The CDR3: CASSSLRTSPVTDTQYF. DNA for the CDR3: TGTGCCAGCTCATCCCTACGGACTAGCCCCGTCACAGATACGCAGTATTTT.

This clonotype showed up just a few times. The rearrangement uses TRBV20-1 and TRBJ2-1, with 10 bases matching TRBD2. The CDR3 has 15 residues. CDR1 is DFQATT and CDR2 is SNEGSKA in the germline V gene (reference sequence). V shed 2 bases and J 7 bases; nucleotides not matched to a gene: 8. This chain's CDR3 is CSARRSLAGVNEQFF. The CDR3 coding sequence is TGCAGTGCTAGACGGAGCCTAGCGGGAGTTAATGAGCAGTTCTTC.

The rearrangement joins TRBV6-1 to TRBJ2-1; D call uncertain. The CDR3 consists of 11 residues. The V end was cut by 2 bases, the J end by 7 bases, with 3 bases between. Germline loops: CDR1 MNHNS, CDR2 SASEGT. CDR3 in DNA: TGTGCCAGCAGTGAACCAAATGAGCAGTTCTTC. It encodes CASSEPNEQFF.

This clonotype was recorded only once. The genes are TRBV7-9 and TRBJ1-4, with 11 bases identical to TRBD1. V gave up 3 bases and J gave up 6 bases; unmatched junction bases: 9. From germline, CDR1 is SEHNR and CDR2 FQNEAQ (reference sequence). The CDR3 has 17 residues. For the CDR3, the DNA is TGTGCCAGCAGCTTTCAAGGGACAGGGGGTCTCTATGAAAAACTGTTTTTT. Protein: CASSFQGTGGLYEKLFF. Looking up the rest from reference TRBV7-9 and TRBJ1-4 gives the full variable domain: DTGVSQNPRHKITKRGQNVTFRCDPISEHNRLYWYRQTLGQGPEFLTYFQNEAQLEKSRLLSDRFSAERPKGSFSTLEIQRTEQGDSAMYLCASSFQGTGGLYEKLFFGSGTQLSVL.

Written as DNA, the CDR3 is TGTGCCAGCAGCTCGGCTAGCGGGGTTCAAGAGACCCAGTACTTC. Encoded protein: CASSSASGVQETQYF. The gene calls are TRBV5-6 and TRBJ2-5; 9 positions match TRBD2. The CDR3 runs to 15 residues. The germline V gene has CDR1 SGHDT and CDR2 YYEEEE. V was pared by 3 bases and J by 2 bases, with 5 bases of the junction left unmatched. Based on the CDR3 plus reference TRBV5-6 and TRBJ2-5, the full variable domain is DAGVTQSPTHLIKTRGQQVTLRCSPKSGHDTVSWYQQALGQGPQFIFQYYEEEERQRGNFPDRFSGHQFPNYSSELNVNALLLGDSALYLCASSSASGVQETQYFGPGTRLLVL.

As to this clonotype: It may be a read error: a sequence one base away is much more abundant. The chain uses TRBV10-3 and TRBJ2-5; 7 bases align to TRBD1. This CDR3 spans 13 amino acids. Germline loops: CDR1 ENHRY, CDR2 SYGVKD. The CDR3 loop is CAISEQGREAQYF. The CDR3 nucleotides are TGTGCCATCAGTGAACAGGGGCGAGAGGCCCAGTACTTC.

The chain has TRBV6-5 and TRBJ1-1, with D possibly TRBD1 on 5 matching bases. Germline CDR1 is MNHEY and CDR2 is SVGAGI. The CDR3 spans 14 residues. V lost 8 bases, J lost 0 bases, and 13 bases lay in between. CDR3 coding DNA: TGTGCCAGCTTGGGACCTGGAATGAACACTGAAGCTTTCTTT. Protein: CASLGPGMNTEAFF.

This clonotype was counted between two and nine times. The chain has TRBV6-2 or TRBV6-3 and TRBJ1-5; no definite D call. The CDR3 is 12 residues long. The V and J ends lost 0 bases and 7 bases respectively, with 4 bases between them. From germline, CDR1 is MNHEY and CDR2 SVGEGT. The CDR3 DNA reads TGTGCCAGCAGTTACTCGAAACAGCCCCAGCATTTT. It yields the protein CASSYSKQPQHF.

The CDR3: CASSPIATSGKSEQYF. The CDR3 DNA reads as TGTGCCAGCTCACCTATCGCCACGTCAGGCAAAAGCGAGCAGTACTTC. This chain links TRBV18 with TRBJ2-5; no reliable D call. Gene TRBJ2-7 matches the end of the DNA better, so the J call may be wrong. This CDR3 spans 16 amino acids. From germline, CDR1 is KGHSH and CDR2 LQKENI.

This sequence joins TRBV3-1 and TRBJ2-1, with 7 nucleotides matching TRBD2. CDR1 LGHDT and CDR2 YNNKEL come from the germline V gene (reference sequence). This CDR3 contains 18 residues. The ends lost 2 bases at V and 0 bases at J; junction bases unmatched: 10. The CDR3 protein is CASSQSNGRSSSYNEQFF. In nucleotides, the CDR3 is TGTGCCAGCAGCCAATCGAACGGGAGGTCGAGCTCCTACAATGAGCAGTTCTTC.

This clonotype was counted many times. The rearrangement joins TRBV5-1 to TRBJ2-7; a possible D gene is TRBD1 (6 bases). The CDR3 sequence is 15 residues long. The germline CDR1 and CDR2 sequences are SGHRS and YFSETQ. The V and J ends lost 2 bases and 4 bases respectively, with 16 bases between them. The DNA of the CDR3 is TGCGCCAGCAGCTTTTCTGGACAGACGGGGTACGAGCAGTACTTC. This codes for CASSFSGQTGYEQYF.

This clonotype was observed a handful of times. Here the CDR3 reads CASSGLAGASSYNEQFF. In DNA form, the CDR3 reads TGTGCCAGCAGTGGGCTAGCGGGGGCGAGCTCCTACAATGAGCAGTTCTTC. The V gene is TRBV6-1, the J gene TRBJ2-1; 10 bases align to TRBD2. Germline V gives CDR1 MNHNS, CDR2 SASEGT. The CDR3 contains 17 residues. V was clipped by 4 bases and J by 0 bases; unmatched bases: 6.

The CDR3 DNA is TGTGCCAGCAGCCAACGAACTAGCGGGGTAAACACCGGGGAGCTGTTTTTT. It specifies CASSQRTSGVNTGELFF. This chain links TRBV14 with TRBJ2-2; 10 bases are a match to TRBD2. V dropped 2 bases and J dropped 2; count of bases not matched to a gene: 5. Looked up from germline, CDR1 is SGHDN and CDR2 is FVKESK. The CDR3 runs to 17 residues.